The 19 T cell receptor beta chains presented below share a single source sample, sequenced in a study of T-cell reconstitution after alpha-beta-depleted transplantation in children. Preparation of the TCRbeta library was carried out with unique molecular identifiers. In TCRdb, the PCR reads were re-called with MiXCR into one record per CDR3 protein. This table holds almost 600,000 distinct CDR3 sequences, approximately 30% found once. The sample was PBMCs, taken before TCRalphabeta/CD19-depleted stem cell transplant. Source of these receptors: a boy in the first two years of life with Wiskott-Aldrich syndrome, due to receive a stem cell transplant.

This clonotype was counted between two and nine times. The CDR3 sequence is CSAKGLPDYNEQFF. The CDR3 nucleotides are TGCAGTGCTAAGGGACTACCGGACTACAATGAGCAGTTCTTC. V usage is TRBV20-1 and J usage is TRBJ2-1, with 7 bases aligning to TRBD2. The CDR3 spans 14 residues. With V trimmed by 4 bases and J by 3 bases, 6 bases remained unmatched. From germline, CDR1 is DFQATT and CDR2 SNEGSKA (reference sequence).

The V gene is TRBV5-4, the J gene TRBJ2-7; no clear D gene. The CDR3 is 15 residues long. Germline lookup yields CDR1 SGHNT and CDR2 YYREEE (reference sequence). The germline V and J ends were trimmed by 0 bases and 2 bases, with 12 bases remaining between them. The CDR3 coding sequence is TGTGCCAGCAGCTTGGGAGGCTCGAGCACCTACGAGCAGTACTTC. Protein product: CASSLGGSSTYEQYF.

The chain recombines TRBV7-2 with TRBJ1-4; 7 bases match TRBD1. The V and J ends lost 1 base and 4 bases, in that order; junction bases with no gene match: 3. This CDR3 contains 15 residues. Germline CDR1 SGHTA, CDR2 FQGNSA. CDR3 nucleotides: TGTGCCAGCAGCTTAGGGACAGGTTTTAATGAAAAACTGTTTTTT. Translation gives CASSLGTGFNEKLFF.

Ten or more counts support this clonotype. The chain joins TRBV7-9 to TRBJ2-2; 9 nucleotides agree with TRBD1. The ends lost 2 bases at V and 1 base at J; junction bases unmatched: 2. The germline gives CDR1 SEHNR, CDR2 FQNEAQ (reference sequence). The CDR3 is 16 amino acids. The CDR3 protein is CASSLRTGVNTGELFF. The CDR3 DNA reads TGTGCCAGCAGCTTAAGGACAGGGGTGAACACCGGGGAGCTGTTTTTT.

The chain uses TRBV24-1 and TRBJ2-2; 8 nucleotides agree with TRBD2. The junction had 0 bases not matched to a gene; V was cut back by 4 bases and J by 6 bases. Germline V gene lookup returns CDR1 KGHDR and CDR2 SFDVKD. The CDR3 contains 13 residues. In nucleotides, the CDR3 is TGTGCCACCAGTGAAGCGGGAGCCGGGGAGCTGTTTTTT. This gives the protein CATSEAGAGELFF.

There are a few counts of this clonotype. The rearrangement joins TRBV20-1 to TRBJ2-3; 7 nucleotides agree with TRBD2. Germline trimming cut 2 bases from V and 3 bases from J; bases unmatched to any gene: 8. CDR3 length: 15 amino acids. The germline gives CDR1 DFQATT, CDR2 SNEGSKA (reference sequence). The CDR3 protein is CSARSGGSATDTQYF. The CDR3 nucleotides read TGCAGTGCTAGATCGGGCGGGAGTGCAACAGATACGCAGTATTTT.

CDR3 in amino acids: CATSRERTLNQPQHF. In DNA, the CDR3 is TGTGCCACCAGCAGAGAACGAACTCTTAATCAGCCCCAGCATTTT. The chain employs TRBV15 and TRBJ1-5; D gene unclear. V lost 0 bases and J lost 4, with 10 bases in between. The CDR3 totals 15 residues. Looked up from germline, CDR1 is LNHNV and CDR2 is YYDKDF (reference sequence).

This clonotype was seen many times. The V gene is TRBV5-1, the J gene TRBJ1-5; TRBD1 agrees at 9 bases. Losses at the gene ends were 1 base for V and 5 bases for J; bases not matched to a gene: 1. The CDR3 has 14 amino acids. Germline V CDR1 and CDR2: SGHRS, YFSETQ. This CDR3 reads CASSLRTGDQPQHF. The CDR3 DNA reads as TGCGCCAGCAGCTTGAGGACAGGGGATCAGCCCCAGCATTTT.

This chain connects TRBV20-1 to TRBJ1-4; 7 positions match TRBD1. The CDR3 is made up of 13 amino acids. Per germline, CDR1 DFQATT and CDR2 SNEGSKA (reference sequence). V lost 4 bases to trimming and J lost 8 bases; unmatched junction nucleotides: 7. The CDR3 DNA sequence: TGCAGTGCTACTACAGGGGTAGGGGAAAAACTGTTTTTT. The encoded protein is CSATTGVGEKLFF.

The chain is built from TRBV12-3 or TRBV12-4 and TRBJ1-2; TRBD1 aligns across 8 bases. V dropped 2 bases and J dropped 8; count of bases not matched to a gene: 16. This CDR3 contains 17 residues. CDR3 sequence: CASSLYPGFPGTGGYTF. Written as DNA, the CDR3 is TGTGCCAGCAGTTTATATCCAGGTTTCCCCGGGACAGGAGGCTACACCTTC.

V usage is TRBV10-3 and J usage is TRBJ1-4, with D perhaps TRBD1 (5 bases). The CDR3 extends over 13 amino acids. The germline CDR1 and CDR2 sequences are ENHRY and SYGVKD. Trimming cost V 2 bases and J 10 bases, with 11 bases left between them. CDR3 bases: TGTGCCATCAGTGAGCGGGGGAACGGAAAACTGTTTTTT. This codes for CAISERGNGKLFF.

This clonotype was found a few times. This chain uses TRBV5-1 with TRBJ2-7; maybe TRBD1 (5 bases). CDR3 length: 14 residues. From germline, CDR1 is SGHRS and CDR2 YFSETQ. With 0 bases removed from V and 2 bases from J, the gap between germline ends came to 9 bases. The CDR3 is CASSLGAGTYEQYF. In nucleotides, the CDR3 is TGCGCCAGCAGCTTGGGGGCAGGGACCTACGAGCAGTACTTC.

V gene TRBV12-3 or TRBV12-4 combines with J gene TRBJ2-5; 10 bases align to TRBD1. V was pared by 7 bases and J by 4 bases, with 6 bases of the junction left unmatched. The CDR3 spans 14 residues. CDR3 nucleotides: TGTGCCAGCACCCAAGACAGGGGGCGAGAGACCCAGTACTTC. As protein: CASTQDRGRETQYF.

V and J are TRBV5-1 and TRBJ1-1, with 7 bases fitting TRBD1. The CDR3 is 15 residues long. Trimming removed 2 bases from V and 0 bases from J; junction bases left unmatched: 4. Looked up from germline, CDR1 is SGHRS and CDR2 is YFSETQ. CDR3 in amino acids: CASSFRGQLNTEAFF. CDR3 DNA sequence: TGCGCCAGCAGCTTTAGGGGACAGCTGAACACTGAAGCTTTCTTT.

The chain combines TRBV20-1 with TRBJ2-5, with D possibly TRBD1 on 5 matching bases. Germline V lookup: CDR1 DFQATT, CDR2 SNEGSKA (reference sequence). Between the trimmed V and J ends, which lost 4 bases and 5 bases, there was a span of 17 bases. The CDR3 is 14 residues long. The CDR3 loop is CSAIPVVRQETQYF. The CDR3 nucleotides read TGCAGTGCTATCCCCGTTGTTAGACAGGAGACCCAGTACTTC.

The chain couples TRBV7-2 to TRBJ2-1, with 13 bases aligning to TRBD2. CDR1 SGHTA and CDR2 FQGNSA come from the germline V gene. This CDR3 contains 13 residues. V lost 1 base, J lost 12 bases, and 0 bases stayed unmatched. The CDR3 loop is CASSLGTSGRQFF. The CDR3 DNA reads as TGTGCCAGCAGCTTAGGGACTAGCGGGAGGCAGTTCTTC. The complete variable domain, with remaining parts taken from reference TRBV7-2 and TRBJ2-1, reads GAGVSQSPSNKVTEKGKDVELRCDPISGHTALYWYRQSLGQGLEFLIYFQGNSAPDKSGLPSDRFSAERTGGSVSTLTIQRTQQEDSAVYLCASSLGTSGRQFFGPGTRLTVL.

The chain is built from TRBV5-1 and TRBJ2-1; 8 nucleotides agree with TRBD2. CDR1 and CDR2 (germline): SGHRS, YFSETQ. V lost 0 bases to trimming and J lost 0 bases; unmatched junction nucleotides: 8. The CDR3 is made up of 18 amino acids. The CDR3 loop is CASSLESSGPSSYNEQFF. The DNA of the CDR3 is TGCGCCAGCAGCTTGGAGTCTAGCGGGCCGAGCTCCTACAATGAGCAGTTCTTC.

This clonotype has a handful of counts. The V gene is TRBV20-1, the J gene TRBJ2-7; D is possibly TRBD1 or TRBD2 (5 bases each). V shed 5 bases and J shed 6 bases, with 17 bases lying between them. Germline lookup yields CDR1 DFQATT and CDR2 SNEGSKA (reference sequence). CDR3 length: 13 amino acids. In DNA form, the CDR3 reads TGCAGTGCTCGACCTCCCGGGACGATCGAGCAGTACTTC. This codes for CSARPPGTIEQYF.

In the case of this clonotype: At one boundary the junction diverges from the germline segment, which might be a read error. The V and J genes are TRBV5-1 and TRBJ2-3, with D uncertain. Germline CDR1 and CDR2: SGHRS and YFSETQ. The CDR3 contains 13 residues. CDR3 nucleotides: TGCTCCAGCAGCTCGGTCCCCGACGATACGCAGTATTTT. Translated, it gives CSSSSVPDDTQYF.